These T cell receptor beta chains were read from a single sample in a study of post-analysis software for immune sequencing data. TCRdb redid the calling of the PCR reads with MiXCR, one entry per CDR3 protein. This table holds about 460,000 distinct CDR3 sequences, around 40% found once. Material: blood. These TCRs come from a girl between 10 and 17 years old with multiple sclerosis. The CDR3 runs from the conserved cysteine through the conserved F or W. A D gene is named only where the DNA matches it firmly. Rows may omit the clone size; those that give it use once, few, many or a size class.

J	size	D	V	CDR3	DNA
TRBJ1-5	once	TRBD1	TRBV6-6	CASSVPDRANGQPQHF	TGTGCCAGCAGTGTCCCGGACAGGGCGAACGGACAGCCCCAGCATTTT
TRBJ2-3	NA	NA	TRBV9	CASSVMDHSTDTQYF	TGTGCCAGCAGCGTAATGGACCACAGCACAGATACGCAGTATTTT
TRBJ2-2	NA	TRBD2	TRBV7-2	CASSFERELGTGELFF	TGTGCCAGCAGCTTTGAGCGGGAGCTAGGGACCGGGGAGCTGTTTTTT
TRBJ1-1	NA	TRBD1	TRBV20-1	CSADRGMNTEAFF	TGCAGTGCTGACAGGGGGATGAACACTGAAGCTTTCTTT
TRBJ2-1	once	NA	TRBV28	CASSPEQGGIGSYNEQFF	TGTGCCAGCAGTCCCGAACAGGGTGGGATAGGCTCCTACAATGAGCAGTTCTTC
TRBJ1-6	NA	TRBD1	TRBV6-5	CASSVTGTVLHF	TGTGCCAGCAGTGTAACCGGGACAGTCCTCCACTTT
TRBJ1-2	NA	NA	TRBV9	CASSVGTWGSLRNYGYTF	TGTGCCAGCAGCGTCGGGACTTGGGGGTCTTTACGGAACTATGGCTACACCTTC
TRBJ2-1	few	NA	TRBV25-1	CASSGTRIDEQFF	TGTGCCAGCAGTGGCACTAGGATCGATGAGCAGTTCTTC
TRBJ2-7	NA	NA	TRBV7-9	CASDLDQSSYEQYF	TGTGCCAGCGACTTAGACCAGAGCTCCTACGAGCAGTACTTC
TRBJ1-3	NA	TRBD1	TRBV20-1	CSADRVSGNTIYF	TGCAGTGCCGACAGGGTTTCTGGAAACACCATATATTTT
TRBJ2-1	NA	NA	TRBV20-1	CSARLWLGGSNEQFF	TGCAGTGCTAGGCTGTGGCTAGGGGGAAGTAATGAGCAGTTCTTC
TRBJ2-1	NA	TRBD2	TRBV4-3	CASSPRSGGRNNEQFF	TGCGCCAGCAGCCCGAGGTCAGGCGGGAGGAACAATGAGCAGTTCTTC
TRBJ2-1	few	NA	TRBV12-3/TRBV12-4	CASSLQGISYNEQFF	TGTGCCAGCAGTCTGCAGGGTATTTCCTACAATGAGCAGTTCTTC
TRBJ2-5	few	TRBD2	TRBV9	CASSANPSGRPGETQYF	TGTGCCAGCAGCGCGAACCCTAGCGGGAGGCCGGGGGAGACCCAGTACTTC
TRBJ2-7	NA	TRBD1	TRBV20-1	CSASPGTASYEQYF	TGCAGTGCTTCCCCCGGGACAGCCTCCTACGAGCAGTACTTC
TRBJ2-1	NA	TRBD1	TRBV15	CATSWQGVNEQCF	TGTGCCACCAGCTGGCAGGGGGTCAATGAGCAGTGCTTC
TRBJ2-3	NA	NA	TRBV20-1	CSAQRRGSDTQYF	TGCAGTGCTCAGCGGCGGGGAAGCGATACGCAGTATTTT
TRBJ1-2	NA	NA	TRBV7-9	CASSLRVTHGYTF	TGTGCCAGCAGCCTCCGGGTAACCCATGGCTACACCTTC
TRBJ2-7	NA	NA	TRBV3-1	CASSQLAESSYEQYF	TGTGCCAGCAGCCAGTTAGCGGAGAGCTCCTACGAGCAGTACTTC
TRBJ2-1	few	TRBD1	TRBV12-3/TRBV12-4	CASGPDRGLFDEQFF	TGTGCCAGCGGACCCGACAGGGGGCTGTTTGATGAGCAGTTCTTC
TRBJ1-1	few	NA	TRBV5-1	CASSPKTSLNTEAFF	TGCGCCAGCAGCCCCAAGACAAGTTTGAACACTGAAGCTTTCTTT
TRBJ1-5	NA	NA	TRBV20-1	CSARQLNQPQHF	TGCAGTGCCAGACAGCTTAATCAGCCCCAGCATTTT